This T cell receptor beta chain was identified during a study of cytomegalovirus exposure and HLA in healthy donors. Use of 60 Vbeta and 13 Jbeta primers characterized the PCR. Profiling relied on immunoSEQ multiplex PCR, and the TCRdb table lists in-frame clones only, not all of them. The table records roughly 180,000 clones, roughly 80% of them present only once. Germline CDR1 reads ENHRY; CDR2 reads SYGVKD. The ends were cut back, 8 bases at V and 12 bases at J, with 19 bases in the middle. The CDR3 is 12 residues long. V usage is TRBV10-3 and J usage is TRBJ1-1; D is unclear. Sequencing used PBMCs. The sequence derives from a middle-aged man in good health and CMV-seronegative. The CDR3 DNA is TGTGCCATCCAAACCTCGGAGTTTCAGACTTTCTTT. Residues: CAIQTSEFQTFF.